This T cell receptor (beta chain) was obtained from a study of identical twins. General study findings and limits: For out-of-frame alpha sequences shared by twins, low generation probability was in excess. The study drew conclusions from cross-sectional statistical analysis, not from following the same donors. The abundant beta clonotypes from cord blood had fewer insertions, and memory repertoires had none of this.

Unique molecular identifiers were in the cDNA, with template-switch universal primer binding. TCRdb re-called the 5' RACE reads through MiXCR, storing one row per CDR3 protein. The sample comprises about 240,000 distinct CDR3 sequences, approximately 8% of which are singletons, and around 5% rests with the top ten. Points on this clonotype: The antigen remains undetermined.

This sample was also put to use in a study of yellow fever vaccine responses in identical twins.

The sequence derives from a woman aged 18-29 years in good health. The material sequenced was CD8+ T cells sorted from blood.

CDR3 loop: CASGDSSGSYNERFF. CDR3 nucleotides: TGCGCCAGTGGGGACAGCTCCGGCTCCTACAATGAGCGTTTCTTC. J is TRBJ2-1 and V is TRBV5-1, with 7 bases that match TRBD1. The CDR3 spans 15 residues. Germline values: CDR1 SGHRS, CDR2 YFSETQ. V dropped 8 bases and J dropped 16; count of bases not matched to a gene: 24.